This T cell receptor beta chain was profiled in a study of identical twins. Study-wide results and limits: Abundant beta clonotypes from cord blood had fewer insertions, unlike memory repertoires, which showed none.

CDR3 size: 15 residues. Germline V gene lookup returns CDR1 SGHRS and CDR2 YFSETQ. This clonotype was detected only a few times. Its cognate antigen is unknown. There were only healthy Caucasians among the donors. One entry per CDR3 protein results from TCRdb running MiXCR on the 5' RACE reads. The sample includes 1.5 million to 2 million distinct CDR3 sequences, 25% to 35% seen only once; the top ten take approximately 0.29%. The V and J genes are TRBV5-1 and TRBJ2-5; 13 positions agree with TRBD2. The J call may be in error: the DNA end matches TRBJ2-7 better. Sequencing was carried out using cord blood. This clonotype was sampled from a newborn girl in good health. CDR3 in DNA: TGCGCCAGCAGCGACGGACTAGCGGGAGCCTACGAGCAGTACTTC. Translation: CASSDGLAGAYEQYF.